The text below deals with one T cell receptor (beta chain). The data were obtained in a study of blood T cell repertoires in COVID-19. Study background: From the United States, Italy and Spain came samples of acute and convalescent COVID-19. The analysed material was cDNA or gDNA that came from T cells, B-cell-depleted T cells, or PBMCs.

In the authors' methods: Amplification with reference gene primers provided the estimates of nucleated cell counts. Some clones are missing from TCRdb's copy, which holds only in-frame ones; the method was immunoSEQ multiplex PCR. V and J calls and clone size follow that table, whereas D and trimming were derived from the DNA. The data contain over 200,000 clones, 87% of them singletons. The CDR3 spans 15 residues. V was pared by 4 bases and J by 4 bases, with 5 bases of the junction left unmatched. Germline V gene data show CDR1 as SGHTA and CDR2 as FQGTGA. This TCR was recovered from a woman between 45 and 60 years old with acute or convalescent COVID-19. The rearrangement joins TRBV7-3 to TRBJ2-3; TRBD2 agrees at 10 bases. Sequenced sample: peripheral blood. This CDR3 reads CASSSLAGAADTQYF. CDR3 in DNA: TGTGCCAGCAGCTCGCTAGCGGGAGCAGCAGATACGCAGTATTTT.